A selection of T cell receptor beta chains follows, all from one sample in a study of long-term antiretroviral therapy in people with HIV. TCRdb's copy holds only in-frame clones and misses some; the assay was immunoSEQ multiplex PCR. The sample lists roughly 16,000 clones; 91% were seen once. The source was unsorted PBMCs, collected 0.3 years after starting antiretroviral therapy. These receptors originate from a man aged 60-69 years with HIV. Both conserved end residues are part of each CDR3. The order of the fields is D gene, clone size, V gene, J gene, CDR3 protein, CDR3 DNA. A D gene is named only where the DNA matches it firmly. Not every row has a clone size; where given, it reads once, few, many or a size class.

d_gene: .; abundance: .; v_gene: TRBV6-6; j_gene: TRBJ2-1; CDR3aa: CASSYRGRIYNEQFF; CDR3nt: TGTGCCAGCAGTTACCGAGGACGGATCTACAATGAGCAGTTCTTC
d_gene: TRBD1; abundance: .; v_gene: TRBV2; j_gene: TRBJ1-5; CDR3aa: CASSKDRVFAQPQHF; CDR3nt: TGTGCCAGCAGTAAGGACAGGGTTTTTGCTCAGCCCCAGCATTTT
d_gene: TRBD1; abundance: .; v_gene: TRBV18; j_gene: TRBJ2-7; CDR3aa: CASSPMTGGSSYEQYF; CDR3nt: TGTGCCAGCTCACCGATGACAGGGGGCAGCTCCTACGAGCAGTACTTC
d_gene: .; abundance: .; v_gene: TRBV18; j_gene: TRBJ2-2; CDR3aa: CASSLGVVAGELFF; CDR3nt: TGTGCCAGCTCGTTAGGAGTGGTCGCCGGGGAGCTGTTTTTT
d_gene: .; abundance: .; v_gene: TRBV19; j_gene: TRBJ2-1; CDR3aa: CASAVLRANEQFF; CDR3nt: TGTGCCAGTGCTGTCCTCAGGGCAAATGAGCAGTTCTTC
d_gene: TRBD1; abundance: .; v_gene: TRBV28; j_gene: TRBJ1-2; CDR3aa: CASMTGEDYGYTF; CDR3nt: TGTGCCAGCATGACAGGGGAGGACTATGGCTACACCTTC
d_gene: .; abundance: .; v_gene: TRBV29-1; j_gene: TRBJ1-1; CDR3aa: CSVVSGRDTEAFF; CDR3nt: TGCAGCGTTGTCTCAGGGAGGGACACTGAAGCTTTCTTT
d_gene: .; abundance: .; v_gene: TRBV7-2; j_gene: TRBJ2-2; CDR3aa: CASSNTGELFF; CDR3nt: TGTGCCAGCAGCAACACCGGGGAGCTGTTTTTT
d_gene: .; abundance: .; v_gene: TRBV27; j_gene: TRBJ1-3; CDR3aa: CASSDRVPGKLFSGNTIYF; CDR3nt: TGTGCCAGCAGTGACCGGGTCCCAGGGAAGCTATTCTCTGGAAACACCATATATTTT
d_gene: TRBD2; abundance: .; v_gene: TRBV5-1; j_gene: TRBJ2-1; CDR3aa: CASSWKREGLLNEQFF; CDR3nt: TGCGCCAGCAGCTGGAAGCGGGAGGGCCTCCTGAATGAGCAGTTCTTC
d_gene: .; abundance: .; v_gene: TRBV6-5; j_gene: TRBJ2-7; CDR3aa: CASSWDTSYEQYF; CDR3nt: TGTGCCAGCAGTTGGGACACCTCCTACGAGCAGTACTTC
d_gene: TRBD2; abundance: .; v_gene: TRBV6-5; j_gene: TRBJ2-2; CDR3aa: CASSFRTSQGELFF; CDR3nt: TGTGCCAGCAGTTTCCGGACTAGCCAAGGGGAGCTGTTTTTT
d_gene: .; abundance: .; v_gene: TRBV29-1; j_gene: TRBJ2-7; CDR3aa: CSVDGTPGEQYF; CDR3nt: TGCAGCGTTGACGGGACTCCCGGCGAGCAGTACTTC
d_gene: TRBD1; abundance: .; v_gene: TRBV18; j_gene: TRBJ2-3; CDR3aa: CASSADRGRASTDTQYF; CDR3nt: TGTGCCAGCTCAGCCGACAGGGGCCGTGCTAGCACAGATACGCAGTATTTT
d_gene: .; abundance: .; v_gene: TRBV4-3; j_gene: TRBJ1-6; CDR3aa: CASSQEGQNNSPLHF; CDR3nt: TGCGCCAGCAGCCAAGAGGGGCAGAATAATTCACCCCTCCACTTT
d_gene: TRBD1; abundance: .; v_gene: TRBV7-9; j_gene: TRBJ2-1; CDR3aa: CASSSWTGMKVQFF; CDR3nt: TGTGCCAGCAGCTCATGGACAGGGATGAAAGTGCAGTTCTTC
d_gene: TRBD2; abundance: once; v_gene: TRBV7-3; j_gene: TRBJ2-1; CDR3aa: CASSPAERGASYNEQFF; CDR3nt: TGTGCCAGCAGCCCCGCAGAGCGGGGGGCCTCCTACAATGAGCAGTTCTTC
d_gene: TRBD2; abundance: .; v_gene: TRBV30; j_gene: TRBJ2-2; CDR3aa: CAWSSAGGPSGELFF; CDR3nt: TGTGCCTGGAGTTCTGCGGGGGGGCCGTCCGGGGAGCTGTTTTTT
d_gene: .; abundance: .; v_gene: TRBV28; j_gene: TRBJ1-2; CDR3aa: CASSTGGPYYGYTF; CDR3nt: TGTGCCAGCAGTACCGGGGGGCCTTACTATGGCTACACCTTC
d_gene: .; abundance: .; v_gene: TRBV28; j_gene: TRBJ1-5; CDR3aa: CASSYIKRDGLNQPQHF; CDR3nt: TGTGCCAGCAGTTATATCAAACGGGACGGGTTGAATCAGCCCCAGCATTTT
d_gene: TRBD1; abundance: .; v_gene: TRBV5-1; j_gene: TRBJ2-7; CDR3aa: CASSSRVQGAAYEQYF; CDR3nt: TGCGCCAGCAGCTCGAGAGTCCAGGGGGCAGCCTACGAGCAGTACTTC
d_gene: .; abundance: .; v_gene: TRBV6-5; j_gene: TRBJ1-2; CDR3aa: CASSYSWGVYGYTF; CDR3nt: TGTGCCAGCAGTTACTCTTGGGGGGTTTATGGCTACACCTTC
d_gene: TRBD2; abundance: .; v_gene: TRBV7-3; j_gene: TRBJ2-3; CDR3aa: CASSSTTSGGATDTQYF; CDR3nt: TGTGCCAGCAGCTCCACGACTAGCGGGGGGGCCACAGATACGCAGTATTTT
d_gene: TRBD1; abundance: .; v_gene: TRBV7-2; j_gene: TRBJ2-5; CDR3aa: CASSLGWPGQGQETQYF; CDR3nt: TGTGCCAGCAGCTTAGGATGGCCGGGACAGGGACAAGAGACCCAGTACTTC
d_gene: TRBD1; abundance: .; v_gene: TRBV2; j_gene: TRBJ2-7; CDR3aa: CASSESMGQGRVKQYF; CDR3nt: TGTGCCAGCAGTGAAAGTATGGGACAGGGAAGGGTGAAGCAGTACTTC
d_gene: .; abundance: large; v_gene: TRBV15; j_gene: TRBJ2-3; CDR3aa: CATSRDDGGLGHTDTQYF; CDR3nt: TGTGCCACCAGCAGAGATGATGGGGGACTTGGCCACACAGATACGCAGTATTTT
d_gene: .; abundance: .; v_gene: TRBV9; j_gene: TRBJ2-3; CDR3aa: CASSVQYADTQYF; CDR3nt: TGTGCCAGCAGCGTCCAATACGCAGATACGCAGTATTTT
d_gene: .; abundance: .; v_gene: TRBV6-6; j_gene: TRBJ1-1; CDR3aa: CASSPVDSLAFF; CDR3nt: TGTGCCAGCAGCCCGGTAGATAGCCTCGCTTTCTTT
d_gene: .; abundance: .; v_gene: TRBV28; j_gene: TRBJ1-5; CDR3aa: CASSLATYSNQPQHF; CDR3nt: TGTGCCAGCAGTTTGGCCACATATAGCAATCAGCCCCAGCATTTT
d_gene: .; abundance: .; v_gene: TRBV7-9; j_gene: TRBJ1-3; CDR3aa: CASSSGGIGGNTIYF; CDR3nt: TGTGCCAGCAGCTCCGGGGGGATTGGTGGAAACACCATATATTTT
d_gene: .; abundance: .; v_gene: TRBV23-1; j_gene: TRBJ1-6; CDR3aa: CASRGQGSYSYNSPLHF; CDR3nt: TGCGCCAGCAGAGGGCAGGGGTCCTACTCCTATAATTCACCCCTCCACTTT
d_gene: .; abundance: .; v_gene: TRBV5-6; j_gene: TRBJ2-7; CDR3aa: CASSLVQVPEQYF; CDR3nt: TGTGCCAGCAGCTTGGTTCAGGTCCCCGAGCAGTACTTC
d_gene: TRBD2; abundance: .; v_gene: TRBV7-2; j_gene: TRBJ2-5; CDR3aa: CASSLGPPHSGRGGTQYF; CDR3nt: TGTGCCAGCAGCTTAGGTCCCCCTCACAGCGGGAGGGGCGGGACCCAGTACTTC
d_gene: .; abundance: .; v_gene: TRBV2; j_gene: TRBJ1-1; CDR3aa: CASRLQGNTEAFF; CDR3nt: TGTGCCAGCAGACTACAGGGGAACACTGAAGCTTTCTTT
d_gene: .; abundance: .; v_gene: TRBV5-1; j_gene: TRBJ2-5; CDR3aa: CASSLASRRETQYF; CDR3nt: TGCGCCAGCAGCTTGGCCTCACGAAGGGAGACCCAGTACTTC
d_gene: .; abundance: .; v_gene: TRBV7-9; j_gene: TRBJ2-7; CDR3aa: CASSLQRGNYEQYF; CDR3nt: TGTGCCAGCAGCCTCCAAAGGGGAAACTACGAGCAGTACTTC
d_gene: .; abundance: .; v_gene: TRBV5-1; j_gene: TRBJ1-6; CDR3aa: CASSLDTGNSPLHF; CDR3nt: TGCGCCAGCAGCTTGGACACGGGGAATTCACCCCTCCACTTT
d_gene: TRBD2; abundance: .; v_gene: TRBV2; j_gene: TRBJ2-7; CDR3aa: CARGINREGPNYEQYF; CDR3nt: TGTGCCAGAGGGATTAACCGGGAGGGCCCTAACTACGAGCAGTACTTC
d_gene: .; abundance: .; v_gene: TRBV7-6; j_gene: TRBJ2-7; CDR3aa: CASRGDNSYEQYF; CDR3nt: TGTGCCAGCAGGGGCGACAACTCCTACGAGCAGTACTTC
d_gene: .; abundance: once; v_gene: TRBV2; j_gene: TRBJ1-2; CDR3aa: CASSPEAGANYGYTF; CDR3nt: TGTGCCAGCAGCCCAGAGGCGGGAGCTAACTATGGCTACACCTTC
d_gene: TRBD1; abundance: .; v_gene: TRBV5-1; j_gene: TRBJ1-2; CDR3aa: CASSWGLDRDYGYTF; CDR3nt: TGCGCCAGCAGCTGGGGGTTGGACAGGGACTATGGCTACACCTTC
d_gene: .; abundance: .; v_gene: TRBV10-3; j_gene: TRBJ2-5; CDR3aa: CAISESRSGGQGTQYF; CDR3nt: TGTGCCATCAGTGAGTCTCGGTCTGGTGGCCAGGGGACCCAGTACTTC
d_gene: .; abundance: .; v_gene: TRBV4-2; j_gene: TRBJ1-1; CDR3aa: CASSLLRGVTEAFF; CDR3nt: TGTGCCAGCAGCCTCTTAAGGGGCGTGACTGAAGCTTTCTTT
d_gene: TRBD1; abundance: .; v_gene: TRBV5-1; j_gene: TRBJ1-2; CDR3aa: CASSPETGGRDYGYTF; CDR3nt: TGCGCCAGCAGCCCAGAGACAGGGGGTAGGGACTATGGCTACACCTTC
d_gene: .; abundance: .; v_gene: TRBV5-1; j_gene: TRBJ2-1; CDR3aa: CASSWKVSEGLPYNEQFF; CDR3nt: TGCGCCAGCAGCTGGAAGGTATCAGAGGGGCTACCCTACAATGAGCAGTTCTTC
d_gene: .; abundance: .; v_gene: TRBV7-3; j_gene: TRBJ2-1; CDR3aa: CASSLKGHEQFF; CDR3nt: TGTGCCAGCAGCTTAAAGGGGCATGAGCAGTTCTTC
d_gene: .; abundance: .; v_gene: TRBV2; j_gene: TRBJ2-7; CDR3aa: CAKQFGPYEQYF; CDR3nt: TGTGCCAAGCAGTTTGGACCCTACGAGCAGTACTTC
d_gene: .; abundance: once; v_gene: TRBV19; j_gene: TRBJ2-5; CDR3aa: CASSISSAQETQYF; CDR3nt: TGTGCCAGTAGTATTTCTAGCGCCCAAGAGACCCAGTACTTC
d_gene: .; abundance: .; v_gene: TRBV19; j_gene: TRBJ2-2; CDR3aa: CASSITGWAGELFF; CDR3nt: TGTGCCAGTAGTATCACAGGGTGGGCCGGGGAGCTGTTTTTT
d_gene: .; abundance: once; v_gene: TRBV28; j_gene: TRBJ1-1; CDR3aa: CASSLSAGITEAFF; CDR3nt: TGTGCCAGCAGTTTATCGGCAGGAATCACTGAAGCTTTCTTT
d_gene: .; abundance: .; v_gene: TRBV7-2; j_gene: TRBJ2-5; CDR3aa: CASSLDRYQETQYF; CDR3nt: TGTGCCAGCAGCTTAGACCGCTACCAAGAGACCCAGTACTTC
d_gene: TRBD1; abundance: .; v_gene: TRBV15; j_gene: TRBJ2-2; CDR3aa: CATSLGQFGSGELFF; CDR3nt: TGTGCCACCTCCCTGGGACAGTTCGGCTCCGGGGAGCTGTTTTTT
d_gene: TRBD2; abundance: .; v_gene: TRBV5-6; j_gene: TRBJ2-3; CDR3aa: CASTSGGQSSTDTQYF; CDR3nt: TGTGCCAGTACTAGCGGGGGGCAATCAAGCACAGATACGCAGTATTTT
d_gene: .; abundance: .; v_gene: TRBV27; j_gene: TRBJ1-4; CDR3aa: CASSAFARLPSTNEKLFF; CDR3nt: TGTGCCAGCAGTGCCTTCGCAAGGCTACCTTCAACTAATGAAAAACTGTTTTTT
d_gene: .; abundance: .; v_gene: TRBV6-1; j_gene: TRBJ2-3; CDR3aa: CASSGSVSSTDTQYF; CDR3nt: TGTGCCAGCAGCGGGAGTGTATCAAGCACAGATACGCAGTATTTT